This is a list of T cell receptor beta chains from one sample in a study of cytomegalovirus exposure and HLA in healthy donors. Sequencing used immunoSEQ multiplex PCR; TCRdb keeps in-frame clones, though not all of them. The sample consists of some 130,000 clones, roughly 80% of them appearing once. Sequenced sample: PBMCs. The receptors originated from a man between 25 and 39 years old in good health and CMV-seronegative. Both conserved end residues are part of each CDR3. A D gene is named only where the DNA matches it firmly.

d_call j_call v_call cdr3_aa
NA TRBJ2-3 TRBV5-1 CASSWGGLNTDTQYF
NA TRBJ1-1 TRBV10-1 CASRMDRRDTEAFF
NA TRBJ2-5 TRBV10-1 CASSGQPQETQYF
NA TRBJ2-1 TRBV25-1 CASNWRDGFHNEQFF
TRBD2 TRBJ2-1 TRBV5-6 CASSLLAHEQFF
TRBD1 TRBJ1-5 TRBV7-9 CASSPGTGEMLVPQPQHF
NA TRBJ2-3 TRBV30 CALAPGTDTQYF
NA TRBJ1-1 TRBV29-1 CSVDRQTEAFF
NA TRBJ2-7 TRBV6-5 CASSYSLGRNYEQYF
NA TRBJ2-4 TRBV30 CAWSVGGQGHRNIQYF
TRBD1 TRBJ2-7 TRBV11-2 CASRRQGAAYEQYF
NA TRBJ2-1 TRBV5-6 CASSLRMRDRNEQFF
TRBD1 NA TRBV28 CASRGQGFYEQYF
TRBD2 TRBJ2-1 TRBV10-1 CASSEGGSGNNEQFF
TRBD1 TRBJ1-5 TRBV28 CASSTQGANSQPQHF
NA TRBJ1-5 TRBV21-1 CASIWDLRRQPQHF
NA TRBJ1-2 TRBV19 CASTHSGGYTF
TRBD1 TRBJ2-7 TRBV6-6 CASSYDRDYEQYF
TRBD2 TRBJ2-1 TRBV7-8 CASSLGLAEQFF
TRBD1 TRBJ2-5 TRBV29-1 CSVERTQGETQYF
TRBD1 TRBJ2-3 TRBV11-3 CASSKIGTGLADTQYF
NA TRBJ2-7 TRBV7-9 CASSLRLDSPYEQYF
TRBD2 TRBJ2-1 TRBV30 CAWSPGLADNEQFF
NA TRBJ2-7 TRBV20-1 CSASGGYEQYF
TRBD1 TRBJ2-3 TRBV7-9 CASSVQGRSTDTQYF
TRBD2 TRBJ2-7 TRBV7-9 CSSSSTSGSLYEQYF
NA TRBJ2-7 TRBV30 CAWSGYYEQYF
TRBD1 TRBJ2-7 TRBV11-2 CASSRRQGFGRGYYEQYF
NA TRBJ2-3 TRBV30 CAWSTMGTDTQYF
NA TRBJ1-2 TRBV19 CASSIQGARTYGYTF
NA TRBJ2-3 TRBV30 CAWSGQPTDTQYF
NA TRBJ1-5 TRBV2 CASSEQGSNQPQHF
TRBD2 TRBJ2-5 TRBV29-1 CSVDPAGETQYF
NA TRBJ1-1 TRBV6-1 CASSRPGANTEAFF
TRBD1 TRBJ1-1 TRBV6-5 CASSRGQTYVTEAFF
TRBD2 TRBJ2-7 TRBV7-6 CASSFGTSGPYEQYF
TRBD1 TRBJ1-1 TRBV18 CASSPPTGRPEAFF
TRBD1 TRBJ1-1 TRBV7-6 CASSFPRGRTEAFF
NA TRBJ1-2 TRBV7-9 CASSLVAGSDYGYTF
NA TRBJ1-1 TRBV11-3 CASSLTPGPNTEAFF
NA TRBJ1-5 TRBV6-1 CASSEGGGSSNQPQHF
NA TRBJ1-3 TRBV14 CASSVAAGNTIYF
NA TRBJ2-7 TRBV25-1 CASSPRRDPEEQYF
TRBD1 TRBJ1-1 TRBV27 CASTQLGQGRVNTEAFF
TRBD1 TRBJ2-4 TRBV25-1 CASSKTGGAKNIQYF
TRBD2 TRBJ2-3 TRBV28 CASSPLQREPHTQYF
NA TRBJ2-7 TRBV27 CASSFSSTRTYEQYF
TRBD2 TRBJ2-5 TRBV5-1 CASSLGTSVLETQYF
TRBD1 TRBJ1-2 TRBV7-2 CASRQGEANYGYTF
NA TRBJ2-7 TRBV28 CASSPPQYEQYF
NA TRBJ1-2 TRBV28 CASSLEGAHINYGYTF
NA TRBJ2-5 TRBV11-2 CASSLGQATQTQYF